This T cell receptor (beta chain) was profiled in a study of OX40 agonist ivuxolimab in advanced cancers. Only in-frame clones appear in the TCRdb table, and some are missing; sequencing was by immunoSEQ multiplex PCR. The table records roughly 19,000 clones, about four fifths of them present only once. Deletions cut 3 bases from V and 7 bases from J, with 12 bases between. The CDR3 extends over 12 amino acids. Germline CDR1 is SQVTM and CDR2 is ANQGSEA. The chain has TRBV29-1 and TRBJ1-2, with D unclear. This receptor was obtained from an adult with an advanced solid tumor such as melanoma, head and neck, liver or kidney cancer. This specimen consisted of CD4+ or CD8+ T cells sorted from blood, obtained in a trial of the OX40 agonist ivuxolimab. CDR3 protein: CSVDQVKTGYTF. DNA of the CDR3: TGCAGCGTTGACCAGGTTAAAACTGGCTACACCTTC. The full variable domain, completed using reference TRBV29-1 and TRBJ1-2, is SAVISQKPSRDICQRGTSLTIQCQVDSQVTMMFWYRQQPGQSLTLIATANQGSEATYESGFVIDKFPISRPNLTFSTLTVSNMSPEDSSIYLCSVDQVKTGYTFGSGTRLTVV.